This section outlines one T cell receptor beta chain sequence together with its context. The antigen is unknown. CDR3 length equals 11 residues. From germline, CDR1 is DFQATT and CDR2 SNEGSKA (reference sequence). Together with a sample-barcoded 5' primer, a J-beta primer mix was included in a second PCR lasting about 7 to 11 cycles. In TCRdb, the 5' RACE reads were re-called with MiXCR into one record per CDR3 protein. The table lists about 1.4 million distinct CDR3 sequences, approximately 63% of them singletons. The data were taken from a study of blood T cells in healthy people across ages. General study points: Unknown CMV status may confound age-related changes in expanded clones. Estimates of total diversity, which came from one million sequenced T cells, were considered to be underestimates.

Sequencing used blood. The sequence derives from a man between 18 and 35 years old in good health. J is TRBJ2-5 and V is TRBV20-1; D is unclear. With the DNA end fitting TRBJ2-7 better, the J assignment may be wrong. CDR3 amino acids: CSASIVAEQYF. The CDR3 DNA reads TGCAGTGCTAGCATTGTTGCCGAGCAGTACTTC.